This T cell receptor beta chain originates from a study of control samples from healthy donors and cancer patients. TCRdb's copy holds only in-frame clones and misses some; the assay was immunoSEQ multiplex PCR. The table has roughly 130,000 clones, 88% seen once. Trimming removed 4 bases from V and 2 bases from J, with 15 bases in between. CDR3 length: 15 residues. In germline, CDR1 is SGHNT, CDR2 YYREEE (reference sequence). The receptor's source is a man aged 50-59 years in good health. Sequencing used blood. The V and J genes are TRBV5-4 and TRBJ2-5, with a possible D match to TRBD1 (6 bases). The DNA for the CDR3 is TGTGCCAGCAGCCACGGACAGTCAGGACAAGAGACCCAGTACTTC. Amino acids: CASSHGQSGQETQYF.